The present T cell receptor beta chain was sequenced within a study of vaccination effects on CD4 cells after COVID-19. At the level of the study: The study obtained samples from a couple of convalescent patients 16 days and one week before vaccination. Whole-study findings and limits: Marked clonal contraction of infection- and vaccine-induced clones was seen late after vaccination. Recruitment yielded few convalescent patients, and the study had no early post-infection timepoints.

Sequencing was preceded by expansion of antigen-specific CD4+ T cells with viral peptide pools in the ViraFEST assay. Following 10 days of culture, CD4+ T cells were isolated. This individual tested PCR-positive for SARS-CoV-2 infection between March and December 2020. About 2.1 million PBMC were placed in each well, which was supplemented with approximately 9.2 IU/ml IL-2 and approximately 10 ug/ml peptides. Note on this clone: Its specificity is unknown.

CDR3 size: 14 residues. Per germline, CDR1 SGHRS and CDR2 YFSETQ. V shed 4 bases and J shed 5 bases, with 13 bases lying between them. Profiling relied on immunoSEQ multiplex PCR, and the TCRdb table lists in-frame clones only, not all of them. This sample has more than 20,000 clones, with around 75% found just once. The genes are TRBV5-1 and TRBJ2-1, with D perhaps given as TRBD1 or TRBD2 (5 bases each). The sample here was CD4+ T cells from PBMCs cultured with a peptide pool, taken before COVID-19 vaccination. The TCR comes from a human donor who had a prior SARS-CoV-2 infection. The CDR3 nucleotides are TGCGCCAGCAGCCGGGACGGTCCTAACAATGAGCAGTTCTTC. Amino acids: CASSRDGPNNEQFF.